This T cell receptor beta chain was found in a study of blood T cell repertoires in COVID-19. For the study at large: COVID-19 samples collected from the United States, Italy and Spain covered acute and convalescent phases. T cells, B-cell-depleted T cells, or PBMCs provided the cDNA or gDNA that served as material.

The length of the CDR3 is 13 residues. V shed 6 bases and J shed 8 bases, with 16 bases lying between them. The germline V gene encodes CDR1 MNHEY and CDR2 SVGAGI. Libraries were prepared by immunoSEQ multiplex PCR; TCRdb keeps only in-frame clonotypes and omits some of them. The sample holds 200,000 to 250,000 clones; approximately 85% are singletons and the top ten take roughly 5.5%. Patients from Seattle were sampled longitudinally, starting during active infection. This sequence was found in a woman aged 65 to 85 with COVID-19, enrolled during active disease. Source material: peripheral blood. V gene TRBV6-5 combines with J gene TRBJ1-2; D is possibly TRBD1 (6 bases). For the CDR3, the DNA is TGTGCCAGCAGGGGCACAGGGTCTCACGGCTACACCTTC. It codes for CASRGTGSHGYTF.